These T cell receptor beta chains were read from a single sample in a study of T cells in lung cancer brain metastases. The protocol was immunoSEQ multiplex PCR, while the TCRdb copy is restricted to in-frame clones and leaves out a portion. This sample has about 1,400 clones; about 89% occur once, and the top ten carry 11%. Sequencing was performed on tumor tissue from a brain metastasis. The receptor set was obtained from a woman between 45 and 60 years old with non-small cell lung cancer that had spread to the brain. CDR3s include the opening cysteine and the closing phenylalanine or tryptophan. D genes are given only for firm matches. Size is omitted from some rows. Given values are once, few, many or a class for expanded clones.

D gene,CDR3 length,V gene,J gene,clone size,CDR3 DNA,CDR3 protein
TRBD1,15,TRBV28,TRBJ2-7,once,TGTGCCAGCAGTCCTCCGGCCGGGACAGGGGGCGAGCAGTATTTC,CASSPPAGTGGEQYF
TRBD2,14,TRBV7-2,TRBJ2-7,.,TGTGCCACCGCCTTAGCGGGAGGGCCTGGCGAGCAGCACTTC,CATALAGGPGEQHF
TRBD2,16,TRBV4-3,TRBJ2-3,.,TGCGCCAGCAGCCAAGGGTCTAGCGGGATCACAGATACGCAGTATTTT,CASSQGSSGITDTQYF
.,13,TRBV30,TRBJ2-1,.,TGTGCCTGGAATCCCCCCAATTCGGATGAGCAGTTCTTC,CAWNPPNSDEQFF
.,14,TRBV5-1,TRBJ1-1,.,TGCGCCAGCCGCTCCTGGGAGCAGAACACTGAAGCTTTCTTT,CASRSWEQNTEAFF
.,15,TRBV4-3,TRBJ2-3,.,TGCGCCAGCAGCCAAGTCGCAGGGCGCACAGATACGCAGTATTTT,CASSQVAGRTDTQYF
.,15,TRBV7-2,TRBJ2-1,few,TGTGCCAGCAGCTTATCCGGGAGCTCCTACAATGAGCAGTTCTTC,CASSLSGSSYNEQFF
.,17,TRBV10-3,TRBJ2-7,once,TGTGCCATCAGTGAGTCGACCGGGTGGGAAAGGTCCTACGAGCAGTACTTC,CAISESTGWERSYEQYF
.,15,TRBV5-4,TRBJ1-1,.,TGTGCCAGCAGCTTGGGCGGGGAGAGGGACACTGAAGCTTTCTTT,CASSLGGERDTEAFF
.,15,TRBV7-2,TRBJ1-4,.,TGTGCCAGCAGTCCAAACGGGGGTTCTAATGAAAAACTGTTTTTT,CASSPNGGSNEKLFF
.,12,TRBV7-9,TRBJ1-1,.,TGTGCCAGCAGCTTTCCGTTGGGTGAAGCTTTCTTT,CASSFPLGEAFF
.,13,TRBV9,TRBJ2-7,.,TGTGCCAGCAGCGTAGATCAGGGGCTCGAGCAGTACTTC,CASSVDQGLEQYF
.,14,TRBV28,TRBJ1-2,.,TGTGCCAGCAGTTCTGGCCCAGACAGCTATGGCTACACCTTC,CASSSGPDSYGYTF
.,13,TRBV5-1,TRBJ2-7,once,TGCGCCAGCAGCTTACAGGGCCCCTACGAGCAGTACTTC,CASSLQGPYEQYF
.,15,TRBV4-2,TRBJ2-7,.,TGTGCCAGCAGCCAAGAAACCACTAGAGTTTACGAGCAGTACTTC,CASSQETTRVYEQYF
.,13,TRBV10-3,TRBJ2-1,.,TGTGCCATCAGGAACCCCGAGCACGATGAGCAGTTCTTC,CAIRNPEHDEQFF
.,15,TRBV30,TRBJ1-6,once,TGTGCCTGGAGTGAACGGGCAGTTGGAAATTCACCCCTCCACTTT,CAWSERAVGNSPLHF
.,13,TRBV30,TRBJ2-7,.,TGTGCCTGGAGTGATCGCAGCAGCTACGAGCAGTACTTC,CAWSDRSSYEQYF
.,14,TRBV28,TRBJ2-2,.,TGTGCCAGCAGTCCTTACGGGGCCGTCAAGTGGCTGTTTTTT,CASSPYGAVKWLFF
TRBD1,14,TRBV5-1,TRBJ2-7,.,TGCGCCAGCAGTCCGTACAGGGGTGATCTAGAGCAGTACTTC,CASSPYRGDLEQYF
TRBD1,15,TRBV9,TRBJ1-2,.,TGTGCCAGCAGCGTAGAGGGACAGGTATGGAATGGCTACACCTTC,CASSVEGQVWNGYTF
TRBD2,15,TRBV4-3,TRBJ2-3,.,TGCGCCAGCAGCCCAGCGGGGAGTGCATCAGATACGCAGTATTTT,CASSPAGSASDTQYF
.,13,TRBV7-2,TRBJ2-4,.,TGTGCCAGCAGCTTAGGTCCGGGGGCGCGTATGTACTTC,CASSLGPGARMYF
TRBD2,15,TRBV7-9,TRBJ2-7,.,TGTGCCAGCAGCTTTTCGACTAGCGGGAGTGGCGAGCAGTACTTC,CASSFSTSGSGEQYF
.,13,TRBV19,TRBJ1-2,once,TGTGCCAGCACACCGGGGCGGAACTATGGCTACACCTTC,CASTPGRNYGYTF
TRBD2,19,TRBV7-3,TRBJ2-1,few,TGTGCCAGCAGCCGTATCGGGACTAGCGGGAGTAGGGGAGACAATGAGCAGTTCTTC,CASSRIGTSGSRGDNEQFF
.,15,TRBV11-2,TRBJ1-5,.,TGTGCCAGCAGCTTAGATAGGGGCAGGGAACAGCCCCAGCATTTT,CASSLDRGREQPQHF
.,15,TRBV19,TRBJ2-7,.,TGTGCCAGTAGTCCTTACCGGGACGGATACTACGAGCAGTACTTC,CASSPYRDGYYEQYF
TRBD2,14,TRBV2,TRBJ2-1,.,TGTGCCAGCAGTGAAGCGCTAGCGGGAAATGAGCAGTTCTTC,CASSEALAGNEQFF
.,15,TRBV23-1,TRBJ2-1,.,TGCGCCAGCAGTTCCCCCGGGACAACTTACAATGAGCAGTTCTTC,CASSSPGTTYNEQFF
.,15,TRBV4-2,TRBJ1-2,.,TGTGCCAGCAGCCAAGATGGTCCCGGGGGGTTTGGCTACACCTTC,CASSQDGPGGFGYTF
.,13,TRBV28,TRBJ1-2,.,TGTGCCAGCGTGAAATCGGGGAACTATGGCTACACCTTC,CASVKSGNYGYTF
TRBD2,15,TRBV7-2,TRBJ2-7,.,TGTGCCAGCAGCTTAGGGGTTAGCGGGATTTACGAGCAGTACTTC,CASSLGVSGIYEQYF
.,14,TRBV28,TRBJ1-3,.,TGTGCCAGCAGCCAAGGGGGGGTTGGAAACACCATATATTTT,CASSQGGVGNTIYF
.,13,TRBV6-5,TRBJ2-7,.,TGTGCCACACGCCAGGGGGGATTCTACGAGCAGTACTTC,CATRQGGFYEQYF
.,18,TRBV7-9,TRBJ1-5,.,TGTGCCAGCAGCTTAGAGCCCGTCGGAGTGATGAGCAATCAGCCCCAGCATTTT,CASSLEPVGVMSNQPQHF
.,13,TRBV28,TRBJ1-5,.,TGTGCCAGCAGAAAACAGGGTGACCAGCCCCAGCATTTT,CASRKQGDQPQHF
TRBD1,15,TRBV5-6,TRBJ1-2,few,TGTGCCAGCAGCTTGGTAGGGCAGGGGGCAACCGGCTACACCTTC,CASSLVGQGATGYTF